The 30 T cell receptor beta chains below all came from one sample that was sequenced in a study of blood T cell repertoires in COVID-19. Method: immunoSEQ multiplex PCR; TCRdb's copy keeps in-frame clones and lacks some. Of about 280,000 clones listed, around 87% are singletons. Sequencing was performed on peripheral blood. These receptors were taken from a woman aged 25 to 39 who had recovered from COVID-19.

The rearrangement uses TRBV11-2 and TRBJ2-7, with TRBD1 matching over 8 bases. The trim removed 5 bases at V and 7 bases at J, leaving 4 bases unmatched. The germline gives CDR1 SGHAT, CDR2 FQNNGV. The CDR3 spans 12 residues. The CDR3 DNA follows: TGTGCCAGCAGCCCCAGGGGGCGGGAGCAGTACTTC. It encodes CASSPRGREQYF.

The rearrangement uses TRBV4-1 and TRBJ2-2; a possible D gene is TRBD1 (5 bases). Trimming pared 1 base from V and 4 bases from J, leaving 10 bases between. The length of the CDR3 is 15 residues. CDR1 is MGHRA and CDR2 is YSYEKL in the germline V gene. The CDR3 DNA follows: TGCGCCAGCAGCCAAGTCATTCAGGGCACCGGGGAGCTGTTTTTT. Its protein product is CASSQVIQGTGELFF.

The J gene is TRBJ2-7, the V gene TRBV4-1; 7 bases agree with TRBD1. Germline CDR1 MGHRA, CDR2 YSYEKL. With V trimmed by 5 bases and J by 1 base, 2 bases remained unmatched. The CDR3 contains 13 residues. The CDR3 DNA is TGCGCCAGCAGCGACAGGGAATCCTACGAGCAGTACTTC. This encodes CASSDRESYEQYF.

This chain connects TRBV28 to TRBJ1-4, with 9 positions matching TRBD1. Per the germline V gene, CDR1 is MDHEN and CDR2 is SYDVKM. The CDR3 length is 16 residues. Losses at the gene ends were 2 bases for V and 11 bases for J; bases not matched to a gene: 12. The CDR3 is CASSLAAGTGIGKLFF. The CDR3 nucleotides read TGTGCCAGCAGTTTAGCTGCCGGGACAGGGATCGGTAAACTGTTTTTT.

The rearrangement uses TRBV6-5 and TRBJ2-3; 7 positions agree with TRBD1. Germline V gene sequence: CDR1 MNHEY, CDR2 SVGAGI. With 7 bases clipped from V and 3 bases from J, the junction kept 4 bases outside the gene matches. This CDR3 region has 13 residues. This chain's CDR3 is CASTNRGTDTQYF. The CDR3 DNA reads TGTGCCAGCACTAACAGGGGAACAGATACGCAGTATTTT.

This clone has just one count. The chain has TRBV4-3 and TRBJ2-1, with 9 bases that match TRBD1. This CDR3 has 15 amino acids. Germline V gene sequence: CDR1 LGHNA, CDR2 YSLEER. Trimming removed 6 bases from V and 0 bases from J; junction bases left unmatched: 3. CDR3 nucleotide sequence: TGCGCCAGCAGTCGGGACAGGGACTCCTACAATGAGCAGTTCTTC. This gives the protein CASSRDRDSYNEQFF.

CDR3 in amino acids: CASSPPSGGETGELFF. As DNA, the CDR3 is TGTGCCAGCTCACCCCCGTCAGGGGGCGAGACCGGGGAGCTGTTTTTT. The chain has TRBV18 and TRBJ2-2; 8 positions agree with TRBD1. The V segment lost 3 bases and the J segment 5 bases; nucleotides outside the gene matches: 8. Germline CDR1 and CDR2: KGHSH and LQKENI. The CDR3 is 16 amino acids.

The chain recombines TRBV15 with TRBJ2-5; D might be TRBD2 (6 bases). Germline V gene data show CDR1 as LNHNV and CDR2 as YYDKDF (reference sequence). The CDR3 is made up of 15 amino acids. V lost 1 base to trimming and J lost 4 bases, with 13 bases between them. The CDR3 sequence: CATSRGLEGTETQYF. The CDR3 region has the DNA TGTGCCACCAGCAGAGGGCTGGAGGGGACAGAGACCCAGTACTTC.

The chain links TRBV27 to TRBJ1-4; D is uncertain. Germline V gene lookup returns CDR1 MNHEY and CDR2 SMNVEV (reference sequence). The V end lost 6 bases, the J end lost 6 bases, and 11 bases lay between the germline ends. This CDR3 has 13 residues. The CDR3 is CASRPEADEKLFF. The CDR3 nucleotides are TGTGCCAGCAGACCGGAGGCTGATGAAAAACTGTTTTTT.

This chain joins TRBV19 and TRBJ2-5; D possibly corresponds to TRBD1 (6 bases). Looked up from germline, CDR1 is LNHDA and CDR2 is SQIVND (reference sequence). CDR3 size: 14 residues. Between the trimmed V and J ends, which lost 4 bases and 4 bases, there was a span of 13 bases. CDR3 DNA sequence: TGTGCCAGTAGTACACCAGGGGAAACAGAGACCCAGTACTTC. Translated: CASSTPGETETQYF.

J is TRBJ2-7 and V is TRBV7-9, with 7 bases lining up with TRBD2. The junction had 11 bases not matched to a gene; V was cut back by 5 bases and J by 7 bases. CDR1 and CDR2 (germline): SEHNR, FQNEAQ (reference sequence). The CDR3 length is 14 residues. The CDR3 region is CASSPSGSGREQYF. The CDR3 DNA is TGTGCCAGCAGCCCTAGCGGTAGCGGTCGGGAGCAGTACTTC. Filled out from reference TRBV7-9 and TRBJ2-7, the complete variable domain reads DTGVSQNPRHKITKRGQNVTFRCDPISEHNRLYWYRQTLGQGPEFLTYFQNEAQLEKSRLLSDRFSAERPKGSFSTLEIQRTEQGDSAMYLCASSPSGSGREQYFGPGTRLTVT.

V usage is TRBV9 and J usage is TRBJ2-2; no clear D gene. Germline loops: CDR1 SGDLS, CDR2 YYNGEE. Trimming removed 0 bases from V and 1 base from J, with 7 bases in between. The CDR3 covers 15 residues. CDR3 sequence: CASSVGSRNTGELFF. CDR3 in DNA: TGTGCCAGCAGCGTAGGAAGTAGGAACACCGGGGAGCTGTTTTTT.

CDR3 nucleotides: TGTGCCAGCAGTTTTCAGCGGCAGAGCAATGAGCAGTTCTTC. Protein product: CASSFQRQSNEQFF. This chain joins TRBV28 and TRBJ2-1; TRBD2 might be the D (5 bases). This CDR3 region has 14 residues. Germline V CDR1 and CDR2: MDHEN, SYDVKM. Trimming took 3 bases from V and 6 from J, leaving 12 bases between them.

The chain links TRBV11-2 to TRBJ1-2; D is uncertain. Germline values: CDR1 SGHAT, CDR2 FQNNGV. The CDR3 loop spans 13 amino acids. With 5 bases removed from V and 7 bases from J, the gap between germline ends came to 14 bases. CDR3 nucleotides: TGTGCCAGCAGCCCAACCGGGGATCCTGGCTACACCTTC. It is translated as CASSPTGDPGYTF.

The chain links TRBV5-4 to TRBJ2-3; weak D call: TRBD1 (5 bases). Looked up from germline, CDR1 is SGHNT and CDR2 is YYREEE (reference sequence). Trimming pared 3 bases from V and 4 bases from J, leaving 9 bases between. The CDR3 totals 13 residues. This chain's CDR3 is CASSSDRADTQYF. The DNA of the CDR3 is TGTGCCAGCAGCTCTGACAGAGCAGATACGCAGTATTTT.

J is TRBJ2-5 and V is TRBV5-1; 7 bases agree with TRBD1. Germline trimming cut 3 bases from V and 5 bases from J; bases unmatched to any gene: 7. The CDR3 totals 14 residues. Germline V CDR1 and CDR2: SGHRS, YFSETQ. The CDR3 region is CASSYGQEDETQYF. As DNA, the CDR3 is TGCGCCAGCAGCTACGGACAGGAGGATGAGACCCAGTACTTC.

This chain links TRBV5-1 with TRBJ2-5; 8 bases match TRBD1. This CDR3 is built from 15 residues. V dropped 3 bases and J dropped 6; count of bases not matched to a gene: 10. The germline V gene encodes CDR1 SGHRS and CDR2 YFSETQ. The CDR3 here is CASSSGGQGAQTQYF. In DNA form, the CDR3 reads TGCGCCAGCAGCTCTGGAGGACAGGGCGCCCAGACCCAGTACTTC.

The V gene is TRBV2, the J gene TRBJ1-5; 7 nucleotides agree with TRBD1. Germline V lookup: CDR1 SNHLY, CDR2 FYNNEI. This CDR3 has 14 residues. Germline trimming cut 5 bases from V and 4 bases from J; bases unmatched to any gene: 5. The CDR3 here is CASSLQGWNQPQHF. CDR3 nucleotide sequence: TGTGCCAGCAGTCTACAGGGGTGGAATCAGCCCCAGCATTTT. Full variable domain (rest looked up from reference TRBV2 and TRBJ1-5): EPEVTQTPSHQVTQMGQEVILRCVPISNHLYFYWYRQILGQKVEFLVSFYNNEISEKSEIFDDQFSVERPDGSNFTLKIRSTKLEDSAMYFCASSLQGWNQPQHFGDGTRLSIL.

This clone appeared a single time. The chain uses TRBV28 and TRBJ2-1; D unresolved. V was shortened by 7 bases and J by 0 bases, with 19 bases between the two germline ends. Germline CDR1 reads MDHEN; CDR2 reads SYDVKM. This CDR3 comprises 17 residues. As DNA, the CDR3 is TGTGCCAGCACCCGAGCGTCCCCGCGGAGCTCCTACAATGAGCAGTTCTTC. This sequence encodes CASTRASPRSSYNEQFF.

J is TRBJ2-3 and V is TRBV24-1; 7 positions match TRBD1. J lost 1 base, V lost 10 bases, and 10 bases had no gene match. The CDR3 is made up of 15 amino acids. Germline V gene lookup returns CDR1 KGHDR and CDR2 SFDVKD. The CDR3 protein is CATGGRGKGTDTQYF. The CDR3 DNA reads TGTGCCACTGGGGGCAGGGGGAAAGGCACAGATACGCAGTATTTT.

This chain uses TRBV7-9 with TRBJ2-5, with TRBD1 identical over 10 bases. V lost 4 bases and J lost 5; bases outside the gene matches: 4. This CDR3 has 14 residues. Germline V CDR1 and CDR2: SEHNR, FQNEAQ (reference sequence). CDR3 in amino acids: CASSSGQGLETQYF. The CDR3, as DNA: TGTGCCAGCAGCTCGGGACAGGGGTTGGAGACCCAGTACTTC.

In its sample, this clone was seen once. This rearrangement joins TRBV7-2 to TRBJ1-3; 9 positions agree with TRBD1. The CDR3 loop spans 17 amino acids. The trim removed 1 base at V and 0 bases at J, leaving 4 bases unmatched. The V gene's germline CDR1 is SGHTA and CDR2 FQGNSA. CDR3 in amino acids: CASSLVGQGFSGNTIYF. DNA for the CDR3: TGTGCCAGCAGCTTAGTGGGACAGGGTTTCTCTGGAAACACCATATATTTT.

The CDR3 reads CASSLGPGETQYF. The CDR3 DNA follows: TGTGCCAGCAGCTTAGGTCCGGGAGAGACCCAGTACTTC. The chain employs TRBV7-2 and TRBJ2-5; no clear D. This CDR3 is built from 13 residues. Germline V gives CDR1 SGHTA, CDR2 FQGNSA. V was clipped by 1 base and J by 4 bases, with 7 bases between them.

V and J are TRBV6-2 or TRBV6-3 and TRBJ1-5; perhaps TRBD1 as D (5 bases). The CDR3 length is 11 residues. Per the germline V gene, CDR1 is MNHEY and CDR2 is SVGEGT. The V end was cut by 5 bases, the J end by 7 bases, with 6 bases between. The CDR3 region has the DNA TGTGCCAGCAGTCAGGGACAGCCCCAGCATTTT. This codes for CASSQGQPQHF.

V usage is TRBV11-2 and J usage is TRBJ1-2; 7 nucleotides align to TRBD1. CDR1 SGHAT and CDR2 FQNNGV come from the germline V gene. V was pared by 5 bases and J by 6 bases, with 9 bases of the junction left unmatched. The length of the CDR3 is 14 residues. CDR3 sequence: CASSPTGTANGYTF. In nucleotides, the CDR3 is TGTGCCAGCAGCCCGACTGGGACAGCTAATGGCTACACCTTC. The whole variable domain, remainder taken from reference TRBV11-2 and TRBJ1-2, is EAGVAQSPRYKIIEKRQSVAFWCNPISGHATLYWYQQILGQGPKLLIQFQNNGVVDDSQLPKDRFSAERLKGVDSTLKIQPAKLEDSAVYLCASSPTGTANGYTFGSGTRLTVV.

This clone has more than one count but fewer than ten. The rearrangement links TRBV28 to TRBJ1-5; perhaps TRBD1 as D (6 bases). The germline V gene has CDR1 MDHEN and CDR2 SYDVKM. V was trimmed by 2 bases and J by 5 bases, leaving 13 bases between them. The CDR3 covers 15 residues. The CDR3 nucleotides are TGTGCCAGCAGTTTAAGTGCGGGGGCACATCAGCCCCAGCATTTT. Translated, it gives CASSLSAGAHQPQHF.

This chain links TRBV28 with TRBJ2-7; 8 nucleotides line up with TRBD2. The V and J ends lost 2 bases and 3 bases, in that order; junction bases with no gene match: 3. CDR1 and CDR2 from the germline V gene are MDHEN and SYDVKM. CDR3 length equals 14 residues. The CDR3 reads CASSLTSGVYEQYF. The CDR3 nucleotides are TGTGCCAGCAGTTTAACTAGCGGAGTCTACGAGCAGTACTTC.

This clone was seen more than once but under ten times. The V gene is TRBV7-8, the J gene TRBJ2-3; D is unresolved. V lost 7 bases to trimming and J lost 0 bases, with 8 bases between them. CDR3 length: 13 amino acids. Germline V gene lookup returns CDR1 SGHVS and CDR2 FQNEAQ. The CDR3 DNA reads TGTGCCAGCACGGGTACTAGCACAGATACGCAGTATTTT. Its protein product is CASTGTSTDTQYF.

This clone was detected a few times. The rearrangement joins TRBV6-5 to TRBJ1-3; D gene ambiguous. The germline V gene encodes CDR1 MNHEY and CDR2 SVGAGI. Trimming left V 7 bases short and J 4 bases short, with 11 bases between. The CDR3 consists of 13 residues. CDR3 coding DNA: TGTGCCAGCATGAGGGCGGCAGGAAACACCATATATTTT. Translated: CASMRAAGNTIYF.

This chain uses TRBV28 with TRBJ2-5; the D is unclear. CDR1 and CDR2 from the germline V gene are MDHEN and SYDVKM. V was clipped by 6 bases and J by 0 bases, with 17 bases between them. The CDR3 runs to 16 residues. CDR3 region: CASSPASWLDQETQYF. The CDR3 DNA reads TGTGCCAGCAGCCCCGCGTCGTGGCTAGACCAAGAGACCCAGTACTTC.